The 23 T cell receptor beta chains below all came from one sample that was sequenced in a study of control samples from healthy donors and cancer patients (TCRdb year 2020). The library was prepared using the immunoSEQ multiplex PCR assay. Imported from immuneACCESS, the table was reduced by TCRdb to in-frame sequences with V and J called. These copies leave out some clones; in studies compared against another copy, an unresolved V gene accounts for under half, and the cause of the remainder is not known. This sample gives 150,000 to 200,000 clones in total; approximately 93% of them show up just once. 8.5% of the sample is held by the ten biggest clonotypes. The specimen was blood. The receptor set was obtained from a woman in her thirties or forties in good health.

This chain connects TRBV19 to TRBJ1-4; 12 positions agree with TRBD1. The V segment lost 4 bases and the J segment 3 bases; nucleotides outside the gene matches: 9. This CDR3 comprises 18 residues. Germline-derived CDR1 and CDR2 are LNHDA and SQIVND (reference sequence). CDR3: CASSSQGTGGAANEKLFF. Here the CDR3 DNA reads TGTGCCAGTAGTAGCCAAGGGACAGGGGGCGCGGCTAATGAAAAACTGTTTTTT.

Notes on this clone: Other DNA sequences from this sample encode an identical CDR3 as well. This sequence joins TRBV9 and TRBJ1-2; no definite D call. Germline assignment: CDR1 SGDLS and CDR2 YYNGEE. The CDR3 is made up of 10 amino acids. Trimming pared 5 bases from V and 4 bases from J, leaving 3 bases between. Written as DNA, the CDR3 is TGTGCCAGCAGTGGCTATGGCTACACCTTC. This translates into CASSGYGYTF.

This chain links TRBV3-1 (or the pseudogene TRBV3-2) with TRBJ1-1, with D possibly being TRBD1 (6 bases). V dropped 6 bases and J dropped 1 base, with 9 bases sitting between them. This CDR3 contains 13 residues. Germline CDR1 is LGHDT and CDR2 is YNNKEL (reference sequence). The CDR3 sequence: CASRPGQNTEAFF. CDR3 coding DNA: TGTGCCAGCAGACCGGGACAGAACACTGAAGCTTTCTTT.

The chain joins TRBV6-1 to TRBJ1-5; D perhaps matches TRBD1 (6 bases). The V and J ends lost 3 bases and 4 bases respectively, with 13 bases between them. The length of the CDR3 is 15 residues. Germline values: CDR1 MNHNS, CDR2 SASEGT. CDR3 sequence reads: CASSEFQGPNQPQHF. In nucleotides, the CDR3 is TGTGCCAGCAGTGAGTTCCAGGGGCCAAATCAGCCCCAGCATTTT.

The gene calls are TRBV2 and TRBJ2-7, with D hard to call. The CDR3 has 12 amino acids. The V end was cut by 4 bases, the J end by 3 bases, with 7 bases between. Germline CDR1 and CDR2: SNHLY and FYNNEI. The DNA for the CDR3 is TGTGCCAGCAGTGCTTCGCTCTACGAGCAGTACTTC. Protein product: CASSASLYEQYF. Full variable domain (outside the CDR3, taken from reference TRBV2 and TRBJ2-7): EPEVTQTPSHQVTQMGQEVILRCVPISNHLYFYWYRQILGQKVEFLVSFYNNEISEKSEIFDDQFSVERPDGSNFTLKIRSTKLEDSAMYFCASSASLYEQYFGPGTRLTVT.

V gene TRBV7-2 combines with J gene TRBJ1-2, with 8 bases matching TRBD1. Germline V gene sequence: CDR1 SGHTA, CDR2 FQGNSA. The CDR3 has 14 residues. V lost 5 bases and J lost 8; bases outside the gene matches: 10. The CDR3 DNA reads TGTGCCAGCAGCCCGATGGACAGGGAGGGCGGCTACACCTTC. Protein: CASSPMDREGGYTF.

V and J are TRBV7-9 and TRBJ1-4; unclear D gene. This CDR3 region has 13 residues. Trimming cost V 3 bases and J 8 bases, with 10 bases left between them. Per the germline V gene, CDR1 is SEHNR and CDR2 is FQNEAQ (reference sequence). The CDR3 protein is CASSLVGNEKLFF. Written as DNA, the CDR3 is TGTGCCAGCAGCTTGGTCGGGAACGAAAAACTGTTTTTT. Filled out from reference TRBV7-9 and TRBJ1-4, the complete variable domain reads DTGVSQNPRHKITKRGQNVTFRCDPISEHNRLYWYRQTLGQGPEFLTYFQNEAQLEKSRLLSDRFSAERPKGSFSTLEIQRTEQGDSAMYLCASSLVGNEKLFFGSGTQLSVL.

The V and J genes are TRBV7-2 and TRBJ1-2; possible D gene TRBD1, 6 bases. Germline CDR1 and CDR2: SGHTA and FQGNSA. The CDR3 consists of 13 residues. V shed 4 bases and J shed 4 bases, with 10 bases lying between them. The chain's CDR3 is CASSSDRSYGYTF. The CDR3 nucleotides read TGTGCCAGCAGCTCTGACAGGAGCTATGGCTACACCTTC. The variable domain in full, completed from reference TRBV7-2 and TRBJ1-2, reads GAGVSQSPSNKVTEKGKDVELRCDPISGHTALYWYRQSLGQGLEFLIYFQGNSAPDKSGLPSDRFSAERTGGSVSTLTIQRTQQEDSAVYLCASSSDRSYGYTFGSGTRLTVV.

This chain joins TRBV10-1 and TRBJ1-4, with D uncertain. CDR3 length equals 13 residues. Trimming took 3 bases from V and 8 from J, leaving 10 bases between them. Germline lookup yields CDR1 WNHNN and CDR2 SYGVQD (reference sequence). The CDR3 is CASSEGVEEKLFF. As DNA, the CDR3 is TGCGCCAGCAGTGAAGGAGTGGAAGAAAAACTGTTTTTT.

Of note for this clone: An end of the junction does not agree with germline; a read error may underlie this. This chain uses TRBV4-3 with TRBJ2-3; D remains unclear. This CDR3 region has 14 residues. Per the germline V gene, CDR1 is LGHNA and CDR2 is YSLEER. The CDR3 DNA reads as TGCGCCAGCAGCCAAGAAGTTTCGCCAGATACGCACTATTTC. Translated: CASSQEVSPDTHYF.

The V call is TRBV9, the J call TRBJ2-5, with D perhaps TRBD2 (6 bases). V dropped 0 bases and J dropped 1 base, with 10 bases sitting between them. CDR3 size: 15 residues. Germline V gives CDR1 SGDLS, CDR2 YYNGEE. This CDR3 reads CASSVASSGQETQYF. The CDR3, as DNA: TGTGCCAGCAGCGTAGCGAGTAGCGGCCAAGAGACCCAGTACTTC.

V and J are TRBV19 and TRBJ2-7, with 10 bases identical to TRBD1. The CDR3 loop spans 16 amino acids. J gave up 2 bases and V 4 bases, and 8 bases lay outside the gene matches. CDR1 LNHDA and CDR2 SQIVND come from the germline V gene (reference sequence). The CDR3 nucleotides read TGTGCCAGTAGTACCCGACAGGGGGCCCTCACCTACGAGCAGTACTTC. Translation gives CASSTRQGALTYEQYF.

This clone was observed once. The chain is built from TRBV19 and TRBJ2-5; either TRBD1 or TRBD2 may fit D (5 bases each). From germline, CDR1 is LNHDA and CDR2 SQIVND (reference sequence). The CDR3 consists of 16 residues. V was clipped by 6 bases and J by 5 bases, with 22 bases between them. CDR3 in amino acids: CASSPFGAGRAETQYF. As DNA, the CDR3 is TGTGCCAGTAGCCCTTTCGGGGCAGGCCGTGCGGAGACCCAGTACTTC.

This chain uses TRBV9 with TRBJ2-2; D gene uncertain. V lost 3 bases to trimming and J lost 15 bases, with 18 bases between them. Germline CDR1 SGDLS, CDR2 YYNGEE. CDR3 length: 13 residues. The CDR3 region is CASSASLRESMFF. CDR3 DNA sequence: TGTGCCAGCAGCGCCTCTTTAAGGGAATCGATGTTTTTT.

The chain has TRBV18 and TRBJ2-7, with D tentatively TRBD1 (5 bases). Germline V gene sequence: CDR1 KGHSH, CDR2 LQKENI. The CDR3 has 12 amino acids. V lost 3 bases, J lost 6 bases, and 9 bases lay in between. CDR3 bases: TGTGCCAGCTCACCGACAAGGGGCGAGCAGTACTTC. Its translation is CASSPTRGEQYF.

The chain employs TRBV5-4 and TRBJ2-2; D remains ambiguous. Germline V gives CDR1 SGHNT, CDR2 YYREEE (reference sequence). The CDR3 extends over 13 amino acids. V gave up 9 bases and J gave up 1 base, with 10 bases separating them. The chain's CDR3 is CATRTGNTGELFF. The CDR3 DNA reads as TGTGCCACCAGGACGGGGAACACCGGGGAGCTGTTTTTT. Looking up the rest from reference TRBV5-4 and TRBJ2-2 gives the full variable domain: ETGVTQSPTHLIKTRGQQVTLRCSSQSGHNTVSWYQQALGQGPQFIFQYYREEENGRGNFPPRFSGLQFPNYSSELNVNALELDDSALYLCATRTGNTGELFFGEGSRLTVL.

The rearrangement joins TRBV21-1 to TRBJ2-5; the DNA was not compared with TRBD2, the D call given in the table. TRBV21-1 is reported as a pseudogene. This CDR3 has 15 residues. Written as DNA, the CDR3 is TGTGCCAGCAGCTCAATAGCGGGGAAAAGCAAGACCCAGTACTTC. Translated: CASSSIAGKSKTQYF.

The V call is TRBV9, the J call TRBJ1-1, with D possibly matching TRBD1 (5 bases). CDR1 is SGDLS, CDR2 YYNGEE, per germline. This CDR3 region has 14 residues. Between the trimmed V and J ends, which lost 2 bases and 3 bases, there was a span of 11 bases. In DNA form, the CDR3 reads TGTGCCAGCAGCGTCGAAGGGGATCACACTGAAGCTTTCTTT. Protein sequence: CASSVEGDHTEAFF.

J is TRBJ1-1 and V is TRBV7-9; no firm D call. The length of the CDR3 is 13 residues. Per the germline V gene, CDR1 is SEHNR and CDR2 is FQNEAQ (reference sequence). Trimming took 2 bases from V and 2 from J, leaving 6 bases between them. The CDR3 protein is CASSLNSNTEAFF. CDR3 in DNA: TGTGCCAGCAGCTTAAACAGTAACACTGAAGCTTTCTTT. Full variable domain (rest looked up from reference TRBV7-9 and TRBJ1-1): DTGVSQNPRHKITKRGQNVTFRCDPISEHNRLYWYRQTLGQGPEFLTYFQNEAQLEKSRLLSDRFSAERPKGSFSTLEIQRTEQGDSAMYLCASSLNSNTEAFFGQGTRLTVV.

The rearrangement uses TRBV7-2 and TRBJ2-5, with D uncertain. Trimming took off 4 bases at V and 5 bases at J, with 14 bases between the two ends. Germline CDR1 is SGHTA and CDR2 is FQGNSA. The CDR3 has 14 amino acids. The CDR3 spells CASSSGARWETQYF. In nucleotides, the CDR3 is TGTGCCAGCAGCTCTGGTGCTAGGTGGGAGACCCAGTACTTC.

CDR3 loop: CASSKGSSSYNEQFF. For the CDR3, the DNA is TGTGCCAGCAGCAAAGGGAGTTCCTCCTACAATGAGCAGTTCTTC. The chain recombines TRBV5-4 with TRBJ2-1; tentative D call: TRBD2 (5 bases). The V gene lost 4 bases and the J gene lost 0 bases, with 11 bases spanning the gap. This CDR3 is 15 amino acids long. Germline V gives CDR1 SGHNT, CDR2 YYREEE (reference sequence).

The chain joins TRBV2 to TRBJ1-2; D unclear. This CDR3 is 14 amino acids long. V was clipped by 2 bases and J by 8 bases, with 15 bases between them. Germline values: CDR1 SNHLY, CDR2 FYNNEI. CDR3: CASSELRDFWGYTF. CDR3 in DNA: TGTGCCAGCAGTGAACTGCGTGATTTTTGGGGCTACACCTTC.

The rearrangement links TRBV27 to TRBJ2-7, with a possible D match to TRBD2 (5 bases). The CDR3 is 13 residues long. Deletions cut 6 bases from V and 2 bases from J, with 11 bases between. CDR1 is MNHEY and CDR2 is SMNVEV in the germline V gene (reference sequence). In DNA form, the CDR3 reads TGTGCCAGCAGCAGCGGCCGGGCCTACGAGCAGTACTTC. Its protein product is CASSSGRAYEQYF.